The sample holds many counts of the clone carrying this T cell receptor (beta chain). TCR beta VDJ and CDR3 were profiled, and genomic DNA was the template. One entry per CDR3 protein results from TCRdb running MiXCR on the reads. The repertoire has 180,000 or so distinct CDR3 sequences, roughly 50% of them found once; the top ten carry more than 1.5%. The sample comes from a study of CD8+CD57+ T cells in acquired aplastic anemia. On the study more broadly: Sorted CD4+ plus CD8+ cells gave DNA averaging roughly 3 ug.

The CDR3 covers 15 residues. Deletions cut 2 bases from V and 0 bases from J, with 10 bases between. Patients who underwent sequencing had shown CD8+CD57+ cell expansion by flow cytometry. The clonotype comes from a human donor with aplastic anemia. The sequenced material came from sorted CD4+, CD8+, or CD8+CD57+ T cells (not recorded which) from PBMCs. The chain uses TRBV12-3 or TRBV12-4 and TRBJ1-1; a weak D match, TRBD1 (6 bases). The CDR3 sequence is CASSLRTALNTEAFF. The CDR3 region has the DNA TGTGCCAGCAGTTTAAGGACAGCTTTGAACACTGAAGCTTTCTTT.